The rows below give T cell receptor beta chains drawn from one sample of a study of CD8 T cells in ankylosing spondylitis. MiXCR was run by TCRdb on the 5' RACE reads, yielding one entry per CDR3 protein. The repertoire holds 210,000 or so distinct CDR3 sequences, with around 25% as singletons. Sequenced material: blood, either unsorted or a sorted T cell fraction (not recorded which). The receptor set was obtained from a male donor with ankylosing spondylitis or in good health (not recorded which). Each CDR3 is given with its conserved first and last residue. Each record gives: V gene, D gene, clone size, J gene, CDR3 protein, CDR3 DNA. D genes are given only for firm matches. The listing skips clone size in some rows; elsewhere it reads once, few, many or a size class.

TRBV28	TRBD2	many	TRBJ2-3	CASSGQLAGGTDTQYF	TGTGCCAGCAGTGGGCAACTAGCGGGAGGCACAGATACGCAGTATTTT
TRBV29-1	NA	NA	TRBJ2-1	CSVDRGSFKFF	TGCAGCGTTGATCGGGGTAGTTTTAAGTTCTTC
TRBV10-3	TRBD1	NA	TRBJ2-7	CAISERGQGENEQYF	TGTGCCATCAGTGAAAGGGGACAGGGTGAGAACGAGCAGTACTTC
TRBV5-5	TRBD2	NA	TRBJ2-7	CASSSSGRSQGEQYF	TGTGCCAGCAGCAGTAGCGGGAGGTCCCAGGGGGAGCAGTACTTC
TRBV20-1	TRBD2	few	TRBJ2-7	CSATPVAPSGEQYF	TGCAGTGCGACCCCGGTAGCCCCTAGCGGCGAGCAGTACTTC
TRBV20-1	NA	NA	TRBJ2-4	CSAPPLDLAKNIQYF	TGCAGTGCGCCACCACTAGACCTAGCCAAAAACATTCAGTACTTC
TRBV29-1	TRBD1	many	TRBJ2-7	CSVVPGTGTYEQYF	TGCAGCGTTGTTCCCGGGACAGGAACCTACGAGCAGTACTTC
TRBV29-1	NA	few	TRBJ2-7	CSVRTEDSPYEQYF	TGCAGCGTGCGTACTGAGGATTCCCCCTACGAGCAGTACTTC
TRBV29-1	NA	many	TRBJ2-3	CSVEGVPSESPDTQYF	TGCAGCGTTGAAGGGGTTCCTAGCGAGTCCCCAGATACGCAGTATTTT
TRBV20-1	TRBD2	many	TRBJ2-1	CSARVPSGRLNEQFF	TGCAGTGCTAGGGTACCAAGCGGGAGATTGAATGAGCAGTTCTTC
TRBV10-3	TRBD2	NA	TRBJ2-7	CAISDVLAARLEQYF	TGTGCCATCAGTGATGTACTAGCGGCCCGACTCGAGCAGTACTTC
TRBV11-2	NA	few	TRBJ2-4	CASSLGGASGWKNIQYF	TGTGCCAGCAGCTTAGGGGGAGCGAGCGGGTGGAAAAACATTCAGTACTTC
TRBV12-3/TRBV12-4	NA	many	TRBJ1-4	CASATLEGGEKLFF	TGTGCCAGCGCCACTCTCGAAGGGGGGGAAAAACTGTTTTTT
TRBV12-3/TRBV12-4	NA	NA	TRBJ1-5	CASSLRQNSNQPQHF	TGTGCCAGCAGTTTGCGGCAGAATAGCAATCAGCCCCAGCATTTT
TRBV3-1	TRBD2	once	TRBJ2-1	CASSQPLAAGGRNEQFF	TGTGCCAGCAGCCAACCTCTCGCCGCGGGAGGACGGAATGAGCAGTTCTTC
TRBV5-4	NA	many	TRBJ2-1	CASSWGAESSYNEQFF	TGTGCCAGCAGCTGGGGAGCGGAGAGCTCCTACAATGAGCAGTTCTTC
TRBV20-1	NA	NA	TRBJ2-7	CSARVLDGYEQYF	TGCAGTGCTAGAGTACTGGATGGATACGAGCAGTACTTC
TRBV9	NA	many	TRBJ1-4	CASSGSGAGKEKLFF	TGTGCCAGCAGCGGGTCCGGGGCAGGAAAGGAAAAACTGTTTTTT
TRBV9	TRBD2	many	TRBJ2-7	CATPGLAGDEQYF	TGTGCCACCCCGGGACTAGCGGGAGACGAGCAGTACTTC
TRBV20-1	TRBD2	few	TRBJ2-1	CSASGASGREATTGNEQFF	TGCAGTGCTAGTGGGGCTAGCGGGAGAGAAGCGACTACGGGGAATGAGCAGTTCTTC
TRBV5-1	NA	few	TRBJ2-7	CASTYPLLGSSYEQYF	TGCGCCAGCACCTATCCCCTATTAGGGAGCAGCTACGAGCAGTACTTC
TRBV7-2	TRBD2	few	TRBJ2-5	CASSLGLAGGFQETQYF	TGTGCCAGCAGCCTGGGACTAGCGGGAGGGTTCCAAGAGACCCAGTACTTC
TRBV10-3	NA	few	TRBJ2-3	CAISLTVSSTDTQYF	TGTGCCATCAGCCTGACGGTCTCTAGCACAGATACGCAGTATTTT
TRBV7-3	NA	NA	TRBJ2-3	CASSPRSGESDTQYF	TGTGCCAGCAGCCCGCGCAGTGGGGAATCAGATACGCAGTATTTT
TRBV6-5	TRBD2	NA	TRBJ2-1	CASSYERTSAYEQFF	TGTGCCAGCAGTTACGAGAGGACTAGCGCTTATGAGCAGTTCTTC
TRBV20-1	NA	few	TRBJ2-2	CSARDAGLTSTGELFF	TGCAGTGCTAGAGATGCGGGACTGACGAGTACCGGGGAGCTGTTTTTT
TRBV5-1	TRBD2	NA	TRBJ2-7	CASSIGTSGRSAYEQYF	TGCGCCAGCAGCATCGGGACTAGCGGGAGGTCCGCCTACGAGCAGTACTTC
TRBV6-1	TRBD1	many	TRBJ1-1	CASSRTGVTEAFF	TGTGCCAGCAGTCGGACAGGGGTCACTGAAGCTTTCTTT
TRBV11-3	NA	NA	TRBJ2-1	CASSREGGYIYEQFF	TGTGCCAGCAGCCGAGAGGGGGGTTACATCTATGAGCAGTTCTTC
TRBV24-1	TRBD2	many	TRBJ2-2	CATSEGGLAYTGELFF	TGTGCCACCAGTGAGGGGGGACTAGCGTACACCGGGGAGCTGTTTTTT
TRBV20-1	TRBD2	NA	TRBJ2-1	CSVFRASGLNEQFF	TGCAGTGTTTTTCGGGCTAGCGGTCTCAATGAGCAGTTCTTC
TRBV4-1	NA	many	TRBJ2-2	CASSQDYGDVGGELFF	TGCGCCAGCAGCCAAGATTATGGGGATGTAGGTGGGGAGCTGTTTTTT
TRBV29-1	NA	few	TRBJ1-1	CSAHSGSAKAFF	TGCAGCGCCCATTCCGGGTCTGCCAAAGCTTTCTTT
TRBV10-3	TRBD2	many	TRBJ2-2	CAIRGTSGTGELFF	TGTGCCATCAGGGGGACTAGCGGGACCGGGGAGCTGTTTTTT
TRBV29-1	TRBD2	many	TRBJ2-5	CSVVGGRAGGETQYF	TGCAGCGTTGTCGGCGGGAGGGCAGGGGGAGAGACCCAGTACTTC
TRBV5-1	TRBD2	many	TRBJ2-3	CASSLDTSGRDPDTQYF	TGCGCCAGCAGCTTGGACACTAGCGGGAGGGATCCAGATACGCAGTATTTT
TRBV20-1	TRBD2	NA	TRBJ2-1	CSALGAGVGNEQFF	TGCAGTGCTCTTGGGGCGGGAGTGGGTAATGAGCAGTTCTTC
TRBV4-1	TRBD1	many	TRBJ2-5	CASSQEGTGRVETQYF	TGCGCCAGCAGCCAAGAAGGGACAGGGAGGGTGGAGACCCAGTACTTC
TRBV10-3	NA	once	TRBJ2-3	CAIRPFSRAADTQYF	TGTGCCATCAGGCCTTTTTCGCGGGCGGCAGATACGCAGTATTTT
TRBV5-1	TRBD2	NA	TRBJ2-7	CASSYVTSGTYEQYF	TGCGCCAGCAGCTACGTGACTAGCGGGACCTACGAGCAGTACTTC
TRBV12-3/TRBV12-4	NA	many	TRBJ1-5	CASSLKGGWPQHF	TGTGCCAGCAGTTTGAAGGGCGGTTGGCCCCAGCATTTT
TRBV20-1	NA	NA	TRBJ2-3	CSARVTHDTQYF	TGCAGTGCTAGAGTGACCCATGATACGCAGTATTTT
TRBV9	TRBD2	many	TRBJ2-3	CASSASGLAGGFTDTQYF	TGTGCCAGCAGCGCATCGGGACTAGCGGGAGGATTCACAGATACGCAGTATTTT
TRBV20-1	TRBD2	many	TRBJ2-1	CSARVVSGSSYNEQFF	TGCAGTGCTAGAGTTGTTAGCGGGAGCTCCTACAATGAGCAGTTCTTC
TRBV20-1	TRBD2	NA	TRBJ2-1	CNARVSLGTSGRAWNNEQFF	TGCAATGCTAGGGTATCTCTCGGGACTAGCGGGAGGGCCTGGAACAATGAGCAGTTCTTC
TRBV9	TRBD1	few	TRBJ2-2	CASSVHRGPNTGELFF	TGTGCCAGCAGCGTACACAGGGGGCCTAACACCGGGGAGCTGTTTTTT
TRBV29-1	NA	few	TRBJ2-4	CSVAGAKNIQYF	TGCAGCGTTGCAGGGGCCAAAAACATTCAGTACTTC
TRBV4-1	NA	many	TRBJ2-7	CASSQEVTILYEQYF	TGCGCCAGCAGCCAAGAGGTGACCATTCTCTACGAGCAGTACTTC